This TCR beta chain appears in the sequencing data of a study of graft-versus-host responses after intestinal transplantation. About the research overall: The recipients all started with anti-thymocyte globulin induction and then took tacrolimus and steroids for approximately 3 years.

The repertoire was sequenced with immunoSEQ multiplex PCR; TCRdb's copy has only in-frame clones and lacks some. The repertoire holds about 61,000 clones, with 94% as singletons. The V gene lost 6 bases and the J gene lost 3 bases, with 15 bases spanning the gap. Germline loops: CDR1 SGHTA, CDR2 FQGNSA. The CDR3 sequence is 14 residues long. Findings and limits, study-wide: The authors found GvH clones in recipient marrow, some appearing first in ileum or blood. Graft-donor T cell macrochimerism coincided with high graft-versus-host to host-versus-graft clonal ratios in allografts.

In regard to this clone: Antigen specificity is unknown.

The chain combines TRBV7-2 with TRBJ2-7; the D call may be TRBD1 or TRBD2 (7 bases each). This material consisted of unstimulated CD4+ T cells sorted from spleen or lymph node cells, taken before transplant. This TCR came from a human donor who was the organ donor for an intestinal transplant. CDR3 sequence: CASSVQGGYYEQYF. The CDR3 DNA sequence: TGTGCCAGCAGTGTCCAGGGGGGGTACTACGAGCAGTACTTC.